This T cell receptor beta chain came from a study of response to subunit inactivated influenza vaccine. Study-wide points: Each seasonal influenza vaccination, the authors suggested, recruits few new T cells.

Trimming left V 0 bases short and J 9 bases short, with 9 bases between. This CDR3 spans 12 amino acids. Germline CDR1 SQVTM, CDR2 ANQGSEA. This clonotype was seen repeatedly, ten times or more. Its antigen is not known. TCRdb used MiXCR to reprocess the RT-PCR reads, holding one entry per CDR3 protein. The sample holds 530,000 or so distinct CDR3 sequences, roughly 10% seen once. The V and J genes are TRBV29-1 and TRBJ2-4; D remains unclear. The TCR originated in a man in his fifties who received an inactivated influenza vaccine. Sequencing used PBMCs from blood, obtained on the day of vaccination. The CDR3 coding sequence is TGCAGCGTTGAAGATCTGAGTGGCATTCAGTACTTC. Protein product: CSVEDLSGIQYF.